What follows are 6 T cell receptor beta chains derived from one specimen sequenced in a study of T cells expressing NK-cell markers. TCRdb reprocessed the 5' RACE reads and stores each CDR3 protein as one record, lacking DNA. Here the sample table reports some 190,000 distinct CDR3 sequences. Source material: blood T cells: a sorted CD56 or NKG2C T cell subset, CD4+ or CD8+ T cells, or bulk PBMC T cells (not recorded which). These receptors originate from a man aged 18-70 years in good health.

The chain links TRBV15 to TRBJ2-3. Germline CDR1 is LNHNV and CDR2 is YYDKDF (reference sequence). This CDR3 has 12 residues. The CDR3: CATRTSTDTQYF.

The chain carries TRBV25-1 and TRBJ2-7; TCRdb calls TRBD2, which cannot be checked without DNA. Germline-derived CDR1 and CDR2 are MGHDK and SYGVNS. There are 15 residues in the CDR3. The CDR3 spells CASSEWRGAGYEQYF.

The CDR3 reads CASSLPGWVTGELFF. The chain has TRBV7-8 and TRBJ2-2. CDR3 length equals 15 residues. Germline CDR1 SGHVS, CDR2 FQNEAQ.

J is TRBJ2-6 and V is TRBV30. CDR1 and CDR2 (germline): GTSNPN, SVGIG (reference sequence). This CDR3 comprises 15 residues. The CDR3 sequence is CAWSSQEVGANVLTF.

V and J are TRBV7-9 and TRBJ2-5; TCRdb proposes TRBD2, but this gene call is untestable without DNA. This CDR3 comprises 16 residues. CDR1 is SEHNR, CDR2 FQNEAQ, per germline (reference sequence). The CDR3 here is CASSLNVGGESETQYF.

The V call is TRBV7-7, the J call TRBJ2-2; the TCRdb call, TRBD2, lacks DNA for checking. Germline V gene data show CDR1 as SSHAT and CDR2 as FNYEAQ (reference sequence). The CDR3 contains 14 residues. The CDR3: CASSLGEYTGELFF. Full variable domain (remainder filled in from reference TRBV7-7 and TRBJ2-2): GAGVSQSPRYKVTKRGQDVTLRCDPISSHATLYWYQQALGQGPEFLTYFNYEAQPDKSGLPSDRFSAERPEGSISTLTIQRTEQRDSAMYRCASSLGEYTGELFFGEGSRLTVL.